Listed below are T cell receptor beta chains from one sample, sequenced in a study of T cells after yellow fever vaccination. TCRdb re-analysed the 5' RACE reads in MiXCR, keeping a single row per CDR3 protein. Among a few hundred thousand distinct CDR3 sequences, about an eighth were seen once, and the ten largest hold roughly 0.5%. The sequences come from CD4+ T cells sorted from PBMCs, collected 45 days after the yellow fever booster vaccination. All receptors derive from a man aged 25 to 40 who received the YFV17D yellow fever vaccine. The CDR3 runs from the conserved cysteine through the conserved F or W. Fields, in order: J gene, V gene, clone size, D gene, CDR3 DNA, CDR3 protein. D genes are given only for firm matches. Clone size, where shown, is once, few, many, or a class for clones that have expanded.

TRBJ2-7	TRBV12-3/TRBV12-4	many	TRBD1	TGTGCCAGCAGTTTAGGGGCAGGGGGTCTCCACGAGCAGTACTTC	CASSLGAGGLHEQYF
TRBJ1-5	TRBV7-2	few	-	TGTGCCAGCAGCGCAAGGACAGATCAGCCCCAGCATTTT	CASSARTDQPQHF
TRBJ2-5	TRBV15	many	-	TGTGCCACCAGCAGATCCTTGGAGACCCAGTACTTC	CATSRSLETQYF
TRBJ2-7	TRBV7-2	-	-	TGTGCCAGCAGCTTGACTAGACTCTACGAGCAGTACTTC	CASSLTRLYEQYF
TRBJ2-1	TRBV24-1	-	-	TGTGCCACCAGTGATAACAGTGAGCAGTTCTTC	CATSDNSEQFF
TRBJ2-3	TRBV20-1	-	-	TGCAGTGCCCCCCCGGGGATTTCCACAGATACGCAGTATTTT	CSAPPGISTDTQYF
TRBJ2-1	TRBV20-1	few	TRBD2	TGCAGTGCTCCAACTCAACTCGTTAGCGGGACCAAATACAATGAGCAGTTCTTC	CSAPTQLVSGTKYNEQFF
TRBJ2-5	TRBV7-2	few	-	TGTGCCAGCAGCGGCCGGTCACAAGAGACCCAGTACTTC	CASSGRSQETQYF
TRBJ2-1	TRBV4-1	few	TRBD2	TGCGCCAGCAGCCAAGAATGGTCTAGCGGGAGGGAGCAGTTCTTC	CASSQEWSSGREQFF
TRBJ2-1	TRBV11-3	few	-	TGTGCCAGCAGTTTAAATAGTGGCAATGAGCAGTTCTTC	CASSLNSGNEQFF
TRBJ2-2	TRBV27	few	-	TGTGCCAGCAGTGAAACGAACACCGGGGAGCTGTTTTTT	CASSETNTGELFF
TRBJ2-5	TRBV30	few	-	TGTGCCTGGAGTGGTGGAGAGACCCAGTACTTC	CAWSGGETQYF
TRBJ1-6	TRBV7-2	few	TRBD1	TGTGCCAGCAGATTACAGGGGACCGTTAATAATTCACCCCTCCACTTT	CASRLQGTVNNSPLHF
TRBJ2-2	TRBV12-5	-	-	TGTGCTAGTGGTTTGAATAGGGGGACTACATCGAACACCGGGGAGCTGTTTTTT	CASGLNRGTTSNTGELFF
TRBJ2-5	TRBV5-1	few	TRBD2	TGCGCCAGCACCCCTAGCGGGCCACAAGAGACCCAGTACTTC	CASTPSGPQETQYF
TRBJ2-2	TRBV12-3/TRBV12-4	-	-	TGTGCCAGCAGTTTAAGTCTAACTGGGGAGCTGTTTTTT	CASSLSLTGELFF
TRBJ2-1	TRBV20-1	few	-	TGCAGTGCTAGAGAGGGAGGACGCGCAAGTGGTGAGCAGTTCTTC	CSAREGGRASGEQFF
TRBJ2-2	TRBV4-3	-	-	TGCGCCAGCAGCCAAGGGGAGAGGCGGGGCGGGGAGCTGTTTTTT	CASSQGERRGGELFF
TRBJ2-3	TRBV7-2	-	TRBD2	TGTGCCAGCAGCTTAGATGCTAGCGGGAATACGCAGTATTTT	CASSLDASGNTQYF
TRBJ1-2	TRBV4-3	few	TRBD1	TGCGCCAGCAGCCACGGGGAGGGACAGCTCTACACCTTC	CASSHGEGQLYTF
TRBJ2-7	TRBV7-9	few	TRBD1	TGTGCCAGCAGCCCGGGAGACAGGGGCTACGAGCAGTACTTC	CASSPGDRGYEQYF
TRBJ2-1	TRBV10-3	few	TRBD2	TGTGCCATCTCGCCGCTAGCGGGAGGCGCCACCCACAATGAGCAGTTCTTC	CAISPLAGGATHNEQFF
TRBJ2-1	TRBV20-1	many	-	TGCAGTGGGAACCAGGGGTTCAATGAGCAGTTCTTC	CSGNQGFNEQFF
TRBJ2-3	TRBV29-1	-	-	TGCAGCGTTGAAGTATCGAATACGCAGTATTTT	CSVEVSNTQYF
TRBJ1-1	TRBV7-2	-	TRBD1	TGTGCCAGCAGTAGACCAGGACAGGGCGGAACTGAAGCTTTCTTT	CASSRPGQGGTEAFF
TRBJ1-1	TRBV4-3	-	-	TGCGCCAGCAGCCAAGATCTTAGGGGTGGCGCTGAAGCTTTCTTT	CASSQDLRGGAEAFF
TRBJ2-1	TRBV7-2	-	-	TGTGCCAGCGTCGGGTACAATGAGCAGTTCTTC	CASVGYNEQFF
TRBJ2-3	TRBV20-1	few	TRBD2	TGCAGTGCTAGACCGGTTGGCCTAGCGGGTGGCGGAACGCAGTATTTT	CSARPVGLAGGGTQYF
TRBJ2-1	TRBV6-1	few	TRBD2	TGTGCCAGCAGAGTAGCGGGAGGGCCCTACAATGAGCAGTTCTTC	CASRVAGGPYNEQFF
TRBJ2-7	TRBV7-2	few	-	TGTGCCAGCAGCTTAGGTCCCAACTACGAGCAGTACTTC	CASSLGPNYEQYF
TRBJ2-7	TRBV20-1	few	TRBD2	TGCAGTGCTAGAGATACCCTCTTGGCGGGGGGCTGGGTGGGGCAGTACTTC	CSARDTLLAGGWVGQYF
TRBJ2-1	TRBV6-1	few	TRBD2	TGTGCCAGCAGATCTAGCGGGAGTCCCCATGAGCAGTTCTTC	CASRSSGSPHEQFF
TRBJ1-1	TRBV24-1	-	-	TGTGCCACCAGTGATTATTCAGGTGGGGTGAATGAAGCTTTCTTT	CATSDYSGGVNEAFF
TRBJ2-7	TRBV15	few	-	TGTGCCACCAACAGAGGTGGGGACCGCGAGCAGTACTTC	CATNRGGDREQYF
TRBJ2-7	TRBV21-1	few	-	TGTGCCAGCAGCCTTGGGGAGGGGACAGTCTCCTACGAGCAGTACTTC	CASSLGEGTVSYEQYF
TRBJ2-5	TRBV12-3/TRBV12-4	-	TRBD2	TGTGCCAGCAGGCCGAGCGGGAGTGGGGAGACCCAGTACTTC	CASRPSGSGETQYF
TRBJ2-5	TRBV20-1	-	TRBD2	TGCAGTGCCGTAGCGGGGCAAGAGACCCAGTACTTC	CSAVAGQETQYF